The next 30 T cell receptor beta chains were all read from a single sample in a study of blood T cell repertoires in COVID-19. Data came from immunoSEQ multiplex PCR; TCRdb stores just in-frame clones and leaves some out. The repertoire holds 89,000 or so clones, with roughly 90% as singletons. Material for sequencing was peripheral blood. These receptors originate from a man over 45 with COVID-19, enrolled during active disease.

The J gene is TRBJ1-5, the V gene TRBV7-8; D is undetermined. CDR3 length: 14 amino acids. The V and J ends lost 7 bases and 3 bases respectively, with 13 bases between them. Germline V gives CDR1 SGHVS, CDR2 FQNEAQ. The DNA of the CDR3 is TGTGCCAGCACTACCCGGGATAACAATCAGCCCCAGCATTTT. It codes for CASTTRDNNQPQHF.

This chain joins TRBV19 and TRBJ2-1, with 11 bases lining up with TRBD2. This CDR3 comprises 16 residues. Trimming took 3 bases from V and 5 from J; bases not matched to a gene: 6. Germline loops: CDR1 LNHDA, CDR2 SQIVND (reference sequence). This CDR3 reads CASSIPGTSGDNEQFF. The DNA for the CDR3 is TGTGCCAGTAGTATCCCTGGGACTAGCGGTGACAATGAGCAGTTCTTC.

This rearrangement joins TRBV6-5 to TRBJ2-1; 7 nucleotides line up with TRBD1. CDR3 length: 15 amino acids. CDR1 is MNHEY and CDR2 is SVGAGI in the germline V gene. V was clipped by 6 bases and J by 4 bases; unmatched bases: 9. The CDR3 DNA is TGTGCCAGCAGAATCGGGACAGCTACGTACAATGAGCAGTTCTTC. Residues: CASRIGTATYNEQFF.

This clone was picked up one time. V is TRBV2 and J is TRBJ1-5; 12 positions match TRBD1. The CDR3 contains 15 residues. The germline gives CDR1 SNHLY, CDR2 FYNNEI. V lost 6 bases and J lost 7; bases outside the gene matches: 7. The CDR3 nucleotides are TGTGCCAGCAGACGGGACAGGGGGCAGGGACAGCCCCAGCATTTT. Encoded protein: CASRRDRGQGQPQHF.

The rearrangement links TRBV19 to TRBJ1-5, with a weak D call TRBD1 (5 bases). The germline gives CDR1 LNHDA, CDR2 SQIVND (reference sequence). The ends were cut back, 6 bases at V and 6 bases at J, with 15 bases in the middle. This CDR3 has 14 amino acids. CDR3 region: CASRWQGNGQPQHF. The CDR3 DNA reads as TGTGCCAGTAGGTGGCAGGGTAATGGTCAGCCCCAGCATTTT.

The V gene is TRBV27, the J gene TRBJ2-7, with TRBD2 matching 12 bases. The germline V gene encodes CDR1 MNHEY and CDR2 SMNVEV (reference sequence). This CDR3 has 14 residues. V shed 8 bases and J 4 bases; nucleotides not matched to a gene: 6. CDR3 loop: CASGLAGGQYEQYF. As DNA, the CDR3 is TGTGCCAGCGGGCTAGCGGGGGGGCAGTACGAGCAGTACTTC.

The V gene is TRBV10-2, the J gene TRBJ2-7, with D possibly TRBD2 on 5 matching bases. The germline V gene encodes CDR1 WSHSY and CDR2 SAAADI. The CDR3 has 17 residues. Trimming shortened V by 3 bases and J by 0 bases, and 18 bases separated the two germline ends. CDR3 coding DNA: TGCGCCAGCAGTGAACGAACTAGAGTAGGCTACTCCTACGAGCAGTACTTC. Amino acids: CASSERTRVGYSYEQYF.

The count of this clone is one. The V gene is TRBV30, the J gene TRBJ2-2; perhaps TRBD2 as D (6 bases). This CDR3 spans 13 amino acids. V dropped 4 bases and J dropped 6 bases, with 12 bases sitting between them. CDR1 is GTSNPN, CDR2 SVGIG, per germline (reference sequence). CDR3 residues: CAWMTGAPGELFF. For the CDR3, the DNA is TGTGCCTGGATGACGGGAGCGCCCGGGGAGCTGTTTTTT.

The chain couples TRBV11-2 to TRBJ2-5; no reliable D call. This CDR3 contains 14 residues. V lost 1 base and J lost 6, with 12 bases in between. CDR1 is SGHAT, CDR2 FQNNGV, per germline. The CDR3 reads CASSLVPTIKTQYF. DNA for the CDR3: TGTGCCAGCAGCTTAGTACCTACTATCAAGACCCAGTACTTC.

This chain uses TRBV14 with TRBJ2-1; perhaps TRBD2 as D (5 bases). The CDR3 sequence is 13 residues long. CDR1 and CDR2 from the germline V gene are SGHDN and FVKESK. V was trimmed by 4 bases and J by 5 bases, leaving 9 bases between them. The CDR3 is CASSPGLDNEQFF. For the CDR3, the DNA is TGTGCCAGCAGCCCAGGACTGGACAATGAGCAGTTCTTC.

The rearrangement joins TRBV7-9 to TRBJ1-4; 7 nucleotides agree with TRBD1. CDR3 size: 18 residues. The V and J ends lost 6 bases and 0 bases, in that order; junction bases with no gene match: 13. CDR1 is SEHNR, CDR2 FQNEAQ, per germline (reference sequence). The CDR3 region is CASSLSWTGDATNEKLFF. In DNA form, the CDR3 reads TGTGCCAGCAGTTTATCCTGGACAGGCGACGCAACTAATGAAAAACTGTTTTTT.

This clone was counted only a few times. This chain joins TRBV13 and TRBJ2-7; 9 bases are shared with TRBD1. Germline CDR1 and CDR2: PRHDT and FYEKMQ (reference sequence). This CDR3 spans 14 amino acids. V dropped 5 bases and J dropped 2; count of bases not matched to a gene: 4. The CDR3 is CASSPRQGAYEQYF. The DNA for the CDR3 is TGTGCCAGCAGCCCAAGACAGGGGGCCTACGAGCAGTACTTC.

V is TRBV28 and J is TRBJ1-2; no reliable D call. Trimming left V 4 bases short and J 5 bases short, with 17 bases between. The length of the CDR3 is 15 residues. Germline assignment: CDR1 MDHEN and CDR2 SYDVKM. This CDR3 is CASSWLGGWRYGYTF. CDR3 nucleotides: TGTGCCAGCAGTTGGTTGGGAGGATGGCGGTATGGCTACACCTTC.

V and J are TRBV5-1 and TRBJ2-1; TRBD1 might be the D (6 bases). The CDR3 sequence is 14 residues long. Per germline, CDR1 SGHRS and CDR2 YFSETQ. Trimming left V 0 bases short and J 4 bases short, with 8 bases between. The CDR3: CASSLGQEYNEQFF. The DNA of the CDR3 is TGCGCCAGCAGCTTGGGACAGGAATACAATGAGCAGTTCTTC.

This clone was detected only once. The chain uses TRBV4-3 and TRBJ1-2, with a possible D match to TRBD1 (5 bases). V lost 0 bases and J 7 bases, leaving 12 bases between the germline ends. The CDR3 extends over 14 amino acids. Looked up from germline, CDR1 is LGHNA and CDR2 is YSLEER. The CDR3 loop is CASSQDGRGIGYTF. CDR3 sequence (DNA): TGCGCCAGCAGCCAAGATGGTAGGGGAATTGGCTACACCTTC.

The chain joins TRBV5-1 to TRBJ2-2, with 10 bases aligning to TRBD1. Germline V gene data show CDR1 as SGHRS and CDR2 as YFSETQ. The CDR3 is made up of 14 amino acids. V was pared by 3 bases and J by 11 bases, with 7 bases of the junction left unmatched. The CDR3 DNA follows: TGCGCCAGCAGCTCCGACAGGGGGCTGGGAGAGCTGTTTTTT. It yields the protein CASSSDRGLGELFF. Full variable domain (outside the CDR3, taken from reference TRBV5-1 and TRBJ2-2): KAGVTQTPRYLIKTRGQQVTLSCSPISGHRSVSWYQQTPGQGLQFLFEYFSETQRNKGNFPGRFSGRQFSNSRSEMNVSTLELGDSALYLCASSSDRGLGELFFGEGSRLTVL.

This chain's CDR3 is CASRKTGADGYTF. Written as DNA, the CDR3 is TGTGCCAGCAGGAAGACAGGGGCAGATGGCTACACCTTC. The genes are TRBV6-5 and TRBJ1-2; the match to TRBD1 covers 8 bases. The V gene's germline CDR1 is MNHEY and CDR2 SVGAGI. The CDR3 loop spans 13 amino acids. V was clipped by 6 bases and J by 6 bases; unmatched bases: 6.

The V gene is TRBV15, the J gene TRBJ1-2; a weak D match, TRBD1 (6 bases). The ends were cut back, 5 bases at V and 2 bases at J, with 15 bases in the middle. The CDR3 consists of 15 residues. The V gene's germline CDR1 is LNHNV and CDR2 YYDKDF (reference sequence). Written as DNA, the CDR3 is TGTGCCACCAGCGGTGACCTGGGACAAAACTATGGCTACACCTTC. Protein: CATSGDLGQNYGYTF.

This chain links TRBV20-1 with TRBJ2-5; 9 nucleotides agree with TRBD2. The germline CDR1 and CDR2 sequences are DFQATT and SNEGSKA (reference sequence). V was pared by 3 bases and J by 2 bases, with 4 bases of the junction left unmatched. The CDR3 sequence is 14 residues long. The CDR3 spells CSASLAGIQETQYF. DNA of the CDR3: TGCAGTGCTAGTCTAGCGGGGATTCAAGAGACCCAGTACTTC.

This sequence joins TRBV7-9 and TRBJ2-7, with 9 bases identical to TRBD1. The CDR3 length is 13 residues. V lost 1 base and J lost 6; bases outside the gene matches: 1. The germline gives CDR1 SEHNR, CDR2 FQNEAQ (reference sequence). This CDR3 is CASSLETGGEQYF. CDR3 bases: TGTGCCAGCAGCTTAGAGACAGGGGGCGAGCAGTACTTC.

V is TRBV27 and J is TRBJ1-1; D is perhaps TRBD1 (5 bases). The V gene's germline CDR1 is MNHEY and CDR2 SMNVEV (reference sequence). V lost 4 bases to trimming and J lost 9 bases, with 12 bases between them. This CDR3 spans 12 amino acids. The CDR3 DNA is TGTGCCAGCAGTTCCCGGCGGGGGAAAGCTTTCTTT. It translates to CASSSRRGKAFF.

The chain links TRBV5-1 to TRBJ1-1, with D uncertain. Trimming cost V 4 bases and J 0 bases, with 16 bases left between them. The CDR3 loop spans 16 amino acids. Germline V gene data show CDR1 as SGHRS and CDR2 as YFSETQ. The CDR3 here is CASSPGRSGVNTEAFF. CDR3 in DNA: TGCGCCAGCAGCCCCGGACGCAGCGGGGTGAACACTGAAGCTTTCTTT.

This chain joins TRBV23-1 and TRBJ1-5; D perhaps matches TRBD1 (5 bases). TRBV23-1 is identified as an open reading frame with a role that is uncertain. The CDR3 consists of 15 residues. V shed 0 bases and J shed 7 bases, with 13 bases lying between them. Written as DNA, the CDR3 is TGCGCCAGCAGTCAATCTGCAGGGTCTCAACAGCCCCAGCATTTT. This sequence encodes CASSQSAGSQQPQHF.

The V gene is TRBV9, the J gene TRBJ2-2; TRBD1 agrees at 8 bases. CDR1 and CDR2 (germline): SGDLS, YYNGEE. The CDR3 has 15 residues. Trimming took 3 bases from V and 3 from J; bases not matched to a gene: 4. Here the CDR3 reads CASSGQGAYTGELFF. CDR3 sequence (DNA): TGTGCCAGCAGCGGGCAGGGGGCTTACACCGGGGAGCTGTTTTTT. The complete variable domain, with remaining parts taken from reference TRBV9 and TRBJ2-2, reads DSGVTQTPKHLITATGQRVTLRCSPRSGDLSVYWYQQSLDQGLQFLIQYYNGEERAKGNILERFSAQQFPDLHSELNLSSLELGDSALYFCASSGQGAYTGELFFGEGSRLTVL.

The chain joins TRBV28 to TRBJ1-3; D uncertain. CDR1 is MDHEN and CDR2 is SYDVKM in the germline V gene. This CDR3 is 16 amino acids long. V lost 1 base and J 0 bases, leaving 10 bases between the germline ends. CDR3 nucleotides: TGTGCCAGCAGTTTATCTGGACTGAGCTCTGGAAACACCATATATTTT. Residues: CASSLSGLSSGNTIYF.

This clone occurred a few times. The rearrangement uses TRBV19 and TRBJ1-3, with D possibly matching TRBD1 (5 bases). The V and J ends lost 8 bases and 2 bases respectively, with 7 bases between them. CDR1 is LNHDA, CDR2 SQIVND, per germline (reference sequence). The CDR3 is 12 residues long. In DNA, the CDR3 is TGTGCCAGTTCCAGGGCTGGAAACACCATATATTTT. Translated: CASSRAGNTIYF.

The V gene is TRBV5-1, the J gene TRBJ2-3; the D gene is possibly TRBD1 (5 bases). The germline CDR1 and CDR2 sequences are SGHRS and YFSETQ. With 2 bases removed from V and 6 bases from J, the gap between germline ends came to 10 bases. This CDR3 has 13 amino acids. For the CDR3, the DNA is TGCGCCAGCAGCTTTTATCACAGGGATACGCAGTATTTT. Its translation: CASSFYHRDTQYF.

V and J are TRBV12-3 or TRBV12-4 and TRBJ1-1, with 8 positions matching TRBD1. J lost 12 bases, V lost 4 bases, and 4 bases had no gene match. The CDR3 contains 11 residues. CDR3 region: CASSSGQATFF. The CDR3, as DNA: TGTGCCAGCAGTTCGGGACAGGCAACTTTCTTT.

The chain carries TRBV4-3 and TRBJ1-5; D gene ambiguous. CDR3 size: 15 residues. The germline gives CDR1 LGHNA, CDR2 YSLEER. V lost 1 base and J lost 0, with 7 bases in between. The CDR3 protein is CASSQGLNSNQPQHF. The CDR3, as DNA: TGCGCCAGCAGCCAAGGACTGAATAGCAATCAGCCCCAGCATTTT.

The CDR3 nucleotides read TGTGCCACCAGTGACCCTACACCCGGCACAGCAGATACGCAGTATTTT. This sequence encodes CATSDPTPGTADTQYF. This chain joins TRBV24-1 and TRBJ2-3; no reliable D call. This CDR3 has 16 amino acids. Germline V gene lookup returns CDR1 KGHDR and CDR2 SFDVKD. V lost 4 bases to trimming and J lost 4 bases, with 17 bases between them.